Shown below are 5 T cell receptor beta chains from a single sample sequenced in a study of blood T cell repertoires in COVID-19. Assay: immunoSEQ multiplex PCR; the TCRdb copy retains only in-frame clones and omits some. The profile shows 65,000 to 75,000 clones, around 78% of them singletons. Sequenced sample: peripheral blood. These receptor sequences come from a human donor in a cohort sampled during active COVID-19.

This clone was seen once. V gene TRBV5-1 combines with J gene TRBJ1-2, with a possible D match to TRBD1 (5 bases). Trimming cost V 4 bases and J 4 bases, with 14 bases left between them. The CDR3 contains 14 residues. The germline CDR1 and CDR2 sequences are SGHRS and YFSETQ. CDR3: CASSEGGDLYGYTF. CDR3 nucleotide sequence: TGCGCCAGCAGCGAAGGAGGGGACCTCTATGGCTACACCTTC.

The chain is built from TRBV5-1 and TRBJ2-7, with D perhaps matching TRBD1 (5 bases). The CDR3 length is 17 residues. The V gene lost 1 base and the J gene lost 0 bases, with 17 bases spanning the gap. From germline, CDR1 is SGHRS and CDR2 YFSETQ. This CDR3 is CASSLQTRVNYSYEQYF. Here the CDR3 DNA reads TGCGCCAGCAGCTTGCAGACCAGGGTCAATTACTCCTACGAGCAGTACTTC.

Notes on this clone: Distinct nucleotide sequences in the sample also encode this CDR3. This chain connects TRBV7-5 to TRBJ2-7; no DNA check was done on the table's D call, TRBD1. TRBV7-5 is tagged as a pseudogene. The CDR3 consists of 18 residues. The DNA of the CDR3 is TGTGCCAGAAGCCTGCCGCCGGGACAGGGAAGAAGGTCCTACGAGCAGTACTTT. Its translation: CARSLPPGQGRRSYEQYF.

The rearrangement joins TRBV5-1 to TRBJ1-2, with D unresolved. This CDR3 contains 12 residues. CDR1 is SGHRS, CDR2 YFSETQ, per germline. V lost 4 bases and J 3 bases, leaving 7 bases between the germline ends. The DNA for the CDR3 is TGCGCCAGCAGCCAAGAGGACTATGGCTACACCTTC. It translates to CASSQEDYGYTF. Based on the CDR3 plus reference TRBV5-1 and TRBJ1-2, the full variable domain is KAGVTQTPRYLIKTRGQQVTLSCSPISGHRSVSWYQQTPGQGLQFLFEYFSETQRNKGNFPGRFSGRQFSNSRSEMNVSTLELGDSALYLCASSQEDYGYTFGSGTRLTVV.

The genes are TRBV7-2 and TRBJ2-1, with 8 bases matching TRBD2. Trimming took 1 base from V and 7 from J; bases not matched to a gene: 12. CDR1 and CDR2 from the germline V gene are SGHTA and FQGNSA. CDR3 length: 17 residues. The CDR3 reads CASSLVGSGIGTNEQFF. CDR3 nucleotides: TGTGCCAGCAGCTTAGTGGGTAGCGGGATAGGGACAAATGAGCAGTTCTTC.